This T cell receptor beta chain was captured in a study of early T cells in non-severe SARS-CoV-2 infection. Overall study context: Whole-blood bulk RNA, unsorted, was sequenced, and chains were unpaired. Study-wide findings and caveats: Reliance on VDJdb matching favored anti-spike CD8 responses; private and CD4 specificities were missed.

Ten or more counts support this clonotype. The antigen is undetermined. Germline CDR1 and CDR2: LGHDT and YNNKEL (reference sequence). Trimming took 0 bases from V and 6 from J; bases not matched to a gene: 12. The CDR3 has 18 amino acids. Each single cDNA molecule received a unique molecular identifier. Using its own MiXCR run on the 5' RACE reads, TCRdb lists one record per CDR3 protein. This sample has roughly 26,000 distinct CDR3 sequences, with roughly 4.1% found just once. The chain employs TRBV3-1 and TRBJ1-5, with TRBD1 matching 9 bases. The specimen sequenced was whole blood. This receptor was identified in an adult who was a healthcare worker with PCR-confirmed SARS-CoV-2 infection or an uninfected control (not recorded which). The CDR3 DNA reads TGTGCCAGCAGCCAAGATCCGCACGGACAGGGGAGGAGTCAGCCCCAGCATTTT. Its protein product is CASSQDPHGQGRSQPQHF.